The 8 T cell receptor beta chains presented below share a single source sample, sequenced in a study of brain metastases from non-small cell lung cancer. TCRdb keeps only in-frame clones here, not all; method: immunoSEQ multiplex PCR. The sample includes over a thousand clones, more than 80% of them seen just once. Material: tumor-adjacent normal tissue. The receptor source for this set is a donor at least 40 years old with non-small cell lung cancer.

This rearrangement joins TRBV4-3 to TRBJ1-2; D is undetermined. V was trimmed by 1 base and J by 0 bases, leaving 9 bases between them. The CDR3 is made up of 15 amino acids. The germline V gene encodes CDR1 LGHNA and CDR2 YSLEER. The CDR3 loop is CASSQGGASNYGYTF. DNA for the CDR3: TGCGCCAGCAGCCAAGGAGGCGCGTCTAACTATGGCTACACCTTC.

This sequence joins TRBV7-8 and TRBJ2-2; D ambiguous. This CDR3 is built from 15 residues. Germline V gene data show CDR1 as SGHVS and CDR2 as FQNEAQ. Trimming removed 1 base from V and 6 bases from J, with 12 bases in between. CDR3 DNA: TGTGCCAGCAGCTTAGTCCCGACTGCCTCCGGGGAGCTGTTTTTT. It specifies CASSLVPTASGELFF.

The rearrangement uses TRBV19 and TRBJ1-4, with 7 bases matching TRBD1. The V and J ends lost 6 bases and 8 bases, in that order; junction bases with no gene match: 6. This CDR3 spans 13 amino acids. The V gene's germline CDR1 is LNHDA and CDR2 SQIVND (reference sequence). This CDR3 is CASRTGRQEKLFF. The DNA for the CDR3 is TGTGCCAGTAGGACAGGGAGACAGGAAAAACTGTTTTTT. Using reference TRBV19 and TRBJ1-4 for the parts outside the CDR3, the full variable domain is DGGITQSPKYLFRKEGQNVTLSCEQNLNHDAMYWYRQDPGQGLRLIYYSQIVNDFQKGDIAEGYSVSREKKESFPLTVTSAQKNPTAFYLCASRTGRQEKLFFGSGTQLSVL.

This sequence joins TRBV14 and TRBJ2-7, with 13 bases fitting TRBD2. CDR1 is SGHDN and CDR2 is FVKESK in the germline V gene. The CDR3 consists of 15 residues. With V trimmed by 1 base and J by 6 bases, 3 bases remained unmatched. The CDR3 sequence: CASSQGWTSGGEQYV. In DNA form, the CDR3 reads TGTGCCAGCAGCCAAGGTTGGACTAGCGGGGGCGAGCAGTACGTC.

V usage is TRBV4-3 and J usage is TRBJ2-6, with D tentatively TRBD1 (5 bases). Trimming left V 0 bases short and J 9 bases short, with 21 bases between. The CDR3 runs to 18 residues. Germline CDR1 and CDR2: LGHNA and YSLEER. The CDR3 DNA follows: TGCGCCAGCAGCCAAGATTTCTCCCCAGGGTCTCCCTACAACGTCCTGACTTTC. It yields the protein CASSQDFSPGSPYNVLTF.

This clone has just a few counts. J is TRBJ2-6 and V is TRBV14; no clear D gene. The germline V gene encodes CDR1 SGHDN and CDR2 FVKESK. V shed 0 bases and J shed 4 bases, with 10 bases lying between them. The CDR3 is 16 amino acids. CDR3 DNA sequence: TGTGCCAGCAGCCAAGAGTTCCATAGCGGGGCCAACGTCCTGACTTTC. Its translation: CASSQEFHSGANVLTF.

This clone was seen just once. The V and J genes are TRBV21-1 and TRBJ1-4. TRBV21-1 is assigned pseudogene status. The CDR3 loop spans 14 amino acids. For the CDR3, the DNA is TGTGCCAGCAGCAAAGGGAGGTTGAGGGAAAAACTGTTTTTT. This encodes CASSKGRLREKLFF.

The chain recombines TRBV21-1 with TRBJ2-7; no DNA check was done on the table's D call, TRBD1. TRBV21-1 is flagged as a pseudogene. The CDR3 sequence is 16 residues long. CDR3 nucleotides: TGTGCCAGCAGCAAAAGCGGGACAGGTGCTCCCTACGAGCAGTACGTC. It yields the protein CASSKSGTGAPYEQYV.